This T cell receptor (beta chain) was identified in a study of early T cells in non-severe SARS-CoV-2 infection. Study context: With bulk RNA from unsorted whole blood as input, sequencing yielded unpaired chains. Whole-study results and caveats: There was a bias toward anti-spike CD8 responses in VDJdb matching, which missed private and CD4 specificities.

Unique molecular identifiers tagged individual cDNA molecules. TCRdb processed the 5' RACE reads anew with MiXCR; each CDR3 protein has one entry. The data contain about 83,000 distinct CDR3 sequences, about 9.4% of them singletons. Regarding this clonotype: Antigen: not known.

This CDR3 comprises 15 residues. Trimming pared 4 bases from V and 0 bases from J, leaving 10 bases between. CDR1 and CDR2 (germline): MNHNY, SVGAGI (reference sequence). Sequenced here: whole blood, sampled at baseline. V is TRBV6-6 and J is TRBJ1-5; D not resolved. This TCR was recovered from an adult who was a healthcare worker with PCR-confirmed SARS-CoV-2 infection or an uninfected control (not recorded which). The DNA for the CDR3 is TGTGCCAGCAGTTCCCATCACAGTAGCAATCAGCCCCAGCATTTT. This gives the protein CASSSHHSSNQPQHF.